The rows below give T cell receptor beta chains drawn from one sample of a study of cytomegalovirus exposure and HLA in healthy donors. Produced via immunoSEQ multiplex PCR; TCRdb's table is partial and in-frame only. The sample consists of more than 95,000 clones, approximately 77% of them appearing once. Sequences were obtained from PBMCs. These receptors all come from a man aged 45-60 years in good health and CMV-seropositive. The CDR3 runs from the conserved cysteine through the conserved F or W. Each record gives: J gene, clone size, D gene, V gene, CDR3 DNA, CDR3 protein. A D gene is named only where the DNA matches it firmly. Clone size is given for some rows only: seen once, a few or many times, or a class if the clone is expanded.

>TRBJ1-1|few|-|TRBV6-1
TGTGCCAGCACTAGGGGCCAGGGGGAAGCTTTCTTT
CASTRGQGEAFF
>TRBJ2-4|-|TRBD1|TRBV30
TGTGCCTGGAGTACTTGGACAGGAAAAAACATTCAGTACTTC
CAWSTWTGKNIQYF
>TRBJ2-2|-|-|TRBV25-1
TGTGCCAGCAGTGATTTAGTAGGGGAGCTGTTTTTT
CASSDLVGELFF
>TRBJ2-7|-|-|TRBV7-9
TGTGCCAGCAGCTTAGCCCGGGTATTCGAGAACGAGCAGTACTTC
CASSLARVFENEQYF
>TRBJ2-3|-|TRBD1|TRBV18
TGTGCCAGCTCACCATACGCGACAGGGGCCACAGATACGCAGTATTTT
CASSPYATGATDTQYF
>TRBJ1-6|-|-|TRBV5-6
TGTGCCAGCAGGAAGGAGGGCTATAATTCACCCCTCCACTTT
CASRKEGYNSPLHF
>TRBJ1-4|-|-|TRBV2
TGTGCCAGCAGGGAGGGCAACCCTCAGGGAAAACTGTTTTTT
CASREGNPQGKLFF
>TRBJ2-5|-|TRBD1|TRBV5-1
TGCGCCAGCAGCCGCAGCCTCCGGGACAGGGACCAAGAGACCCAGTACTTC
CASSRSLRDRDQETQYF
>TRBJ1-1|-|-|TRBV6-5
TGTGCCAGCATTCACACCTCCCGCACTGAAGCTTTCTTT
CASIHTSRTEAFF
>TRBJ1-5|once|TRBD1|TRBV5-5
TGTGCCAGCAGCCTACAGGGGGACCAGCCCCAGCATTTT
CASSLQGDQPQHF
>TRBJ2-2|-|TRBD2|TRBV4-1
TGCGCCAGCACCAAAAGGGAGGGGTCTAACACCGGGGAGCTGTTTTTT
CASTKREGSNTGELFF
>TRBJ2-3|-|-|TRBV4-3
TGCGCCAGCAGCCAAGGCTCAGGGCCGGGTACGCAGTATTTT
CASSQGSGPGTQYF
>TRBJ2-7|-|TRBD1|TRBV5-4
TGTGCCAGCAGCAGGGACAGGAGATCATACGAGCAGTACTTC
CASSRDRRSYEQYF
>TRBJ2-7|-|-|TRBV19
TGTGCCAGTAGTAGGAACAGAGCTTCGTACGAGCAGTACTTC
CASSRNRASYEQYF
>TRBJ2-7|-|-|TRBV15
TGTGCCACCAGCAGAGAGGGGGGAGGCACCTACGAGCAGTACTTC
CATSREGGGTYEQYF
>TRBJ1-3|-|TRBD1|TRBV5-1
TGCGCCAGCAGCTTGTGGAGGACAGGGTCAGGAAACACCATATATTTT
CASSLWRTGSGNTIYF
>TRBJ1-1|-|-|TRBV28
TGTGCCAGCCCACCTCGTTTCGGGGAAACAAACACTGAAGCTTTCTTT
CASPPRFGETNTEAFF
>TRBJ2-3|once|-|TRBV14
TGTGCCAGCAGCCGCGAGGCGAGTTGGGATACGCAGTATTTT
CASSREASWDTQYF
>TRBJ1-1|-|TRBD1|TRBV6-1
TGTGCCAGCAGCGGGACAGAGAACACTGAAGCTTTCTTT
CASSGTENTEAFF
>TRBJ1-5|-|TRBD1|TRBV5-1
TGCGCCAGCAGCCCCGGAGGAGGGGGCCCCAATCAGCCCCAGCATTTT
CASSPGGGGPNQPQHF
>TRBJ2-3|-|TRBD2|TRBV14
TGTGCCAGCAGCCAAGCGCGGGATAGCGGGAACACAGATACGCAGTATTTT
CASSQARDSGNTDTQYF
>TRBJ1-4|-|-|TRBV15
TGTGCCACCAGCAGAGATGTTTCAGGATCGCTCGAAAAACTGTTTTTT
CATSRDVSGSLEKLFF
>TRBJ1-5|few|TRBD1|TRBV7-8
TGTGCCAGCCGCGGCGGGACAGGGCATCAGCCCCAGCATTTT
CASRGGTGHQPQHF
>TRBJ2-3|-|-|TRBV28
TGTGCCAGCGGGACACATCGCACAGATACGCAGTATTTT
CASGTHRTDTQYF
>TRBJ2-3|once|TRBD2|TRBV13
TGTGCCAGCAGCTTACTCAGCGGGGCAGATACGCAGTATTTT
CASSLLSGADTQYF
>TRBJ2-7|few|-|TRBV30
TGTGCCTGGAGGGGGACTGGGACGACCTACGAGCAGTACTTC
CAWRGTGTTYEQYF
>TRBJ1-1|few|-|TRBV5-1
TGCGCCAGCAGTAGACAGCTGAACACTGAAGCTTTCTTT
CASSRQLNTEAFF